The 21 T cell receptor beta chains in this list originate from one sample, sequenced in a study of multiple sclerosis patients with progressive multifocal leukoencephalopathy (dated by TCRdb to about 2019). The library relied on the immunoSEQ multiplex PCR assay. Sourced from immuneACCESS, this table was stored by TCRdb with only in-frame sequences that have V and J called. A share of the clones is absent; for the studies checked, an unresolved V gene accounts for under half, and the remainder has no known explanation. For this sample there are tens of thousands of clones; roughly 86% appear just once. Approximately 1.6% of the sample belongs to the ten largest clones. The time point label here, explained by the study, means: five to six months of natalizumab therapy. The treatment or condition label, read with the paper, signifies: on natalizumab therapy at sampling. The source material was PBMCs, sampled from a patient treated with natalizumab. These TCRs come from a human donor with multiple sclerosis.

The V gene is TRBV10-2, the J gene TRBJ2-7; TRBD2 is a possible D gene (5 bases). This CDR3 is 14 amino acids long. Germline V lookup: CDR1 WSHSY, CDR2 SAAADI. Trimming took 10 bases from V and 4 from J, leaving 20 bases between them. The CDR3 DNA reads as TGCGCCACCCACGACCGGAGCGGCGTATACGAGCAGTACTTC. It specifies CATHDRSGVYEQYF.

CDR3 amino acids: CASSPQGTSTDTQYF. The CDR3 nucleotides read TGTGCCAGCAGTCCTCAGGGAACTAGCACAGATACGCAGTATTTT. This chain joins TRBV2 and TRBJ2-3; possible D gene TRBD1, 5 bases. Germline CDR1 reads SNHLY; CDR2 reads FYNNEI. CDR3 size: 15 residues. Trimming took off 5 bases at V and 0 bases at J, with 12 bases between the two ends.

J is TRBJ2-1 and V is TRBV7-2, with D perhaps matching TRBD2 (6 bases). The CDR3 length is 14 residues. Deletions cut 5 bases from V and 10 bases from J, with 18 bases between. The germline CDR1 and CDR2 sequences are SGHTA and FQGNSA. CDR3 coding DNA: TGTGCCAGCAGCGAACTGGCCGCCGGACTAGAGCAGTTCTTC. This codes for CASSELAAGLEQFF.

The chain is built from TRBV4-3 and TRBJ1-1; 7 bases agree with TRBD1. V shed 0 bases and J 3 bases; nucleotides not matched to a gene: 10. Germline V CDR1 and CDR2: LGHNA, YSLEER. The CDR3 is 17 residues long. The CDR3 sequence is CASSQEPTGVQDTEAFF. The CDR3 DNA sequence: TGCGCCAGCAGCCAAGAACCCACAGGGGTTCAGGACACTGAAGCTTTCTTT.

The chain is built from TRBV4-3 and TRBJ2-7, with TRBD1 matching over 8 bases. The V gene end was trimmed by 1 base and the J gene end by 3 bases; junction bases not matched to a gene: 5. The CDR3 is 15 residues long. CDR1 is LGHNA and CDR2 is YSLEER in the germline V gene. CDR3 in amino acids: CASSQGRTGHYEQYF. The CDR3 DNA sequence: TGCGCCAGCAGCCAAGGGAGGACAGGGCACTACGAGCAGTACTTC.

This clone was recorded only once. J is TRBJ2-1 and V is TRBV19; D possibly corresponds to TRBD2 (6 bases). The CDR3 sequence is 16 residues long. Trimming stripped 7 bases from V and 0 bases from J, with 16 bases between. Germline V gene lookup returns CDR1 LNHDA and CDR2 SQIVND (reference sequence). CDR3 bases: TGTGCCAGTACCAGGGCGGGAATGAGCTCCTACAATGAGCAGTTCTTC. Protein: CASTRAGMSSYNEQFF.

This chain joins TRBV4-3 and TRBJ2-1; tentative D call: TRBD1 (6 bases). CDR1 LGHNA and CDR2 YSLEER come from the germline V gene. The CDR3 covers 16 residues. Between the trimmed V and J ends, which lost 4 bases and 10 bases, there was a span of 23 bases. CDR3 sequence (DNA): TGCGCCAGCAGCCGTGAAACTGGGGGCTCACAGCCGGAGCAGTTCTTC. Amino acids: CASSRETGGSQPEQFF.

The chain is built from TRBV10-1 and TRBJ2-2, with D maybe TRBD2 (6 bases). The germline V and J ends were trimmed by 6 bases and 6 bases, with 11 bases remaining between them. This CDR3 has 13 amino acids. Germline V gene data show CDR1 as WNHNN and CDR2 as SYGVQD (reference sequence). The CDR3 DNA reads as TGCGCCAGCAGCGGGAGAGGCGCCGGGGAGCTGTTTTTT. Encoded protein: CASSGRGAGELFF.

The chain's CDR3 is CASSLSREAFF. CDR3 bases: TGTGCCAGCAGCTTATCCAGAGAAGCTTTCTTT. The chain links TRBV11-2 to TRBJ1-1; D call uncertain. Trimming removed 2 bases at V and 8 bases at J, with 6 bases between. Germline V gene sequence: CDR1 SGHAT, CDR2 FQNNGV. This CDR3 has 11 residues.

This clone was seen a handful of times. V and J are TRBV10-3 and TRBJ1-3; D unresolved. Deletions cut 4 bases from V and 1 base from J, with 8 bases between. The CDR3 length is 14 residues. CDR1 and CDR2 from the germline V gene are ENHRY and SYGVKD. The CDR3 region is CAISVSTSGNTIYF. As DNA, the CDR3 is TGTGCCATCAGTGTCTCGACATCTGGAAACACCATATATTTT.

The genes are TRBV5-1 and TRBJ1-2; D may be TRBD1 (5 bases). CDR1 SGHRS and CDR2 YFSETQ come from the germline V gene. The CDR3 runs 13 residues. Trimming removed 4 bases from V and 7 bases from J, with 14 bases in between. This chain's CDR3 is CASSVTSGSGYTF. The CDR3 DNA sequence: TGCGCCAGCAGCGTTACATCAGGGTCTGGCTACACCTTC.

V usage is TRBV6-1 and J usage is TRBJ2-2, with 8 bases identical to TRBD1. The CDR3 has 15 amino acids. In germline, CDR1 is MNHNS, CDR2 SASEGT. V lost 4 bases, J lost 8 bases, and 9 bases stayed unmatched. The DNA of the CDR3 is TGTGCCAGCAGTGGAGGACAGGGAACGGGGGGGGAGCTGTTTTTT. As protein: CASSGGQGTGGELFF.

The chain joins TRBV28 to TRBJ1-1; 9 bases are shared with TRBD1. V was pared by 2 bases and J by 3 bases, with 10 bases of the junction left unmatched. In germline, CDR1 is MDHEN, CDR2 SYDVKM. The CDR3 is 17 residues long. The CDR3 protein is CASSLPGQGDGYTEAFF. The CDR3 coding sequence is TGTGCCAGCAGTTTACCGGGACAGGGCGATGGGTACACTGAAGCTTTCTTT.

The sample holds one count of this clone. This chain links TRBV7-8 with TRBJ2-3; D may be TRBD2 (6 bases). Germline CDR1 and CDR2: SGHVS and FQNEAQ. V was clipped by 5 bases and J by 5 bases, with 8 bases between them. CDR3 length equals 12 residues. The DNA for the CDR3 is TGTGCCAGCAGCATGGGACTAGATACGCAGTATTTT. Its protein is CASSMGLDTQYF.

The CDR3 coding sequence is TGTGCCAGCAGCTGGGGAGGGGCCCTAGCGGCGACCTACGAGCAGTACTTC. Its translation: CASSWGGALAATYEQYF. This chain connects TRBV5-6 to TRBJ2-7, with 7 bases that match TRBD2. There are 17 residues in the CDR3. V lost 3 bases, J lost 2 bases, and 14 bases stayed unmatched. In germline, CDR1 is SGHDT, CDR2 YYEEEE.

This chain links TRBV2 with TRBJ2-7, with D hard to call. This CDR3 comprises 11 residues. Germline-derived CDR1 and CDR2 are SNHLY and FYNNEI. Trimming took off 3 bases at V and 9 bases at J, with 9 bases between the two ends. CDR3 in DNA: TGTGCCAGCAGTGAGCGAGGCGGGCAGTACTTC. The encoded protein is CASSERGGQYF.

This rearrangement joins TRBV30 to TRBJ1-1; D unclear. The CDR3 is 16 amino acids. The germline V gene encodes CDR1 GTSNPN and CDR2 SVGIG (reference sequence). Between the trimmed V and J ends, which lost 0 bases and 1 base, there was a span of 15 bases. Here the CDR3 reads CAWSVFGTLGNTEAFF. DNA for the CDR3: TGTGCCTGGAGTGTATTCGGCACCCTGGGGAACACTGAAGCTTTCTTT.

V and J are TRBV28 and TRBJ1-4; D not certain. CDR1 is MDHEN, CDR2 SYDVKM, per germline. There are 15 residues in the CDR3. Trimming took 6 bases from V and 4 from J, leaving 15 bases between them. The CDR3: CASRLSRTGNEKLFF. The CDR3 DNA reads as TGTGCCAGCAGGTTGTCACGGACGGGTAATGAAAAACTGTTTTTT.

V usage is TRBV5-3 and J usage is TRBJ2-7, with 7 bases lining up with TRBD2. TRBV5-3 is flagged as an ORF with uncertain function. V gave up 4 bases and J gave up 1 base; unmatched junction bases: 11. The CDR3 length is 16 residues. The CDR3: CARSGWEGLESYEQYF. The CDR3 DNA reads as TGTGCCAGAAGCGGCTGGGAGGGGCTAGAGTCCTACGAGCAGTACTTC.

The chain has TRBV19 and TRBJ2-7; 7 bases are shared with TRBD2. CDR3 size: 13 residues. Trimming took 1 base from V and 6 from J; bases not matched to a gene: 3. Per germline, CDR1 LNHDA and CDR2 SQIVND (reference sequence). Here the CDR3 DNA reads TGTGCCAGTAGTATAGGGACTAGGAGCGAGCAGTACTTC. It is translated as CASSIGTRSEQYF. The variable domain in full, with the rest retrieved from reference TRBV19 and TRBJ2-7, is DGGITQSPKYLFRKEGQNVTLSCEQNLNHDAMYWYRQDPGQGLRLIYYSQIVNDFQKGDIAEGYSVSREKKESFPLTVTSAQKNPTAFYLCASSIGTRSEQYFGPGTRLTVT.

This clone was seen just once. V and J are TRBV11-2 and TRBJ2-3, with TRBD2 identical over 10 bases. Germline CDR1 and CDR2: SGHAT and FQNNGV. CDR3 size: 16 residues. The J segment lost 6 bases and the V segment lost 3 bases, leaving 9 bases of the junction unmatched. The CDR3 sequence: CASSFRTSGTGDTQYF. The CDR3 nucleotides are TGTGCCAGCAGCTTTAGAACTAGCGGGACTGGGGATACGCAGTATTTT.